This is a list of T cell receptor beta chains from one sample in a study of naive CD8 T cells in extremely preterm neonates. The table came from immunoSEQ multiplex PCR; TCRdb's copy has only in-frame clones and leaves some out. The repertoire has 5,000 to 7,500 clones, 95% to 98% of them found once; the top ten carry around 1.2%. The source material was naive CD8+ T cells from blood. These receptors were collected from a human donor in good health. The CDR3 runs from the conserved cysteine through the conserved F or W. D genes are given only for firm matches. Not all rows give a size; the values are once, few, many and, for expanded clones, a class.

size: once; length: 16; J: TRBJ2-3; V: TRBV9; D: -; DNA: TGTGCCAGCAGCGCGGGTTCTCAGCGGGCCAGAGATACGCAGTATTTT; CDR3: CASSAGSQRARDTQYF
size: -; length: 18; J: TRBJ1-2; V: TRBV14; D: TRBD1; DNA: TGTGCCAGCAGCCCTACCCTGGGACAGGGGATTCTGTCCTATGGCTACACCTTC; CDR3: CASSPTLGQGILSYGYTF
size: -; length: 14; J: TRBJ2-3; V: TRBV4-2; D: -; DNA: TGTGCCAGCAGCCCGCCTCGCGGGGTAAAAACGCAGTATTTT; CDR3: CASSPPRGVKTQYF
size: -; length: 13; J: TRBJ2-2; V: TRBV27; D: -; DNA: TGTGCCAGCAGTTTAGGAGGGGTCGGGGAGCTGTTTTTT; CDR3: CASSLGGVGELFF
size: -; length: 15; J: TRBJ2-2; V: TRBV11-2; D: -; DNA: TGTGCCAGCAGTGCCGGGACTCAGAACACCGGGGAGCTGTTTTTT; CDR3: CASSAGTQNTGELFF
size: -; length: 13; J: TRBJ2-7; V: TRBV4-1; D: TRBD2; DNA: TGCGCCAGCTCGGGGGGGTACCCCTACGAGCAGTACTTC; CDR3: CASSGGYPYEQYF
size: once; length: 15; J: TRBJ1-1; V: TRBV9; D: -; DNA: TGTGCCAGCAGCGTAGGGGCAGGTATGAACACTGAAGCTTTCTTT; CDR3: CASSVGAGMNTEAFF
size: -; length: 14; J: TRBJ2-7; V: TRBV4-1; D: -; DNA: TGCGCCAGCAGCCCGGGGACTTGGGCTTTCGAGCAGTACTTC; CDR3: CASSPGTWAFEQYF
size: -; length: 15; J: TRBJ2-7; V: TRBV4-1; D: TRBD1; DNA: TGCGCCAGCAGCCATCTGACAGGGGATAACAACGAGCAGTACTTC; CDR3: CASSHLTGDNNEQYF
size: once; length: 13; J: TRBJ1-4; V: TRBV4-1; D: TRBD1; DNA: TGCGCCAGCCAAGGGGGCACGGGTGAAAAACTGTTTTTT; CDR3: CASQGGTGEKLFF
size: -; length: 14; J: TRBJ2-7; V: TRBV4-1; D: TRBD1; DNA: TGCGCCAGCAGCCAAGACAGACAGGGCTACGAGCAGTACTTC; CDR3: CASSQDRQGYEQYF
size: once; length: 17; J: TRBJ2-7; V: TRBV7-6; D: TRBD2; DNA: TGTGCCAGCAGCTTAGCGGGTCGGGAGGGCTCGTTCTACGAGCAGTACTTC; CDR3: CASSLAGREGSFYEQYF
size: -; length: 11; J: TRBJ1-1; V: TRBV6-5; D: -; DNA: TGTGCCAGCAGACAGGGCACTGAAGCTTTCTTT; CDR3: CASRQGTEAFF
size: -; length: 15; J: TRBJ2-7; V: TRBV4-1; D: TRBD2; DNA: TGCGCCAGCAGCCTAGCCAGCGGGAGAGGGGTCGAGCAGTACTTC; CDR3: CASSLASGRGVEQYF
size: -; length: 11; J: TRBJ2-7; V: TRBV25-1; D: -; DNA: TGTGCCAGCAGTCGCTCGGGGGAGCAGTACTTC; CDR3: CASSRSGEQYF
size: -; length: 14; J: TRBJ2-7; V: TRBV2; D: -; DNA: TGTGCCAGCAGTGAAGAAGGAGGCCAATACGAGCAGTACTTC; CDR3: CASSEEGGQYEQYF
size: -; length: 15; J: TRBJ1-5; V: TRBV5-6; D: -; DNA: TGTGCCAGCAGCTTGGGGACAGTTAGCAATCAGCCCCAGCATTTT; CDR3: CASSLGTVSNQPQHF